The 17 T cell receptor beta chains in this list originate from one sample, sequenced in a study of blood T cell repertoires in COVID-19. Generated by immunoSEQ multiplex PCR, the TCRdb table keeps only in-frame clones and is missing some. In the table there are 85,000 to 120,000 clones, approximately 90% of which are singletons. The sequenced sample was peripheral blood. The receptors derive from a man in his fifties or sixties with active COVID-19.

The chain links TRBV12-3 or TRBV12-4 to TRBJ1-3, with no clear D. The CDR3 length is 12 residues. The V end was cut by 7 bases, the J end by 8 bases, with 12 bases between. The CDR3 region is CASTSSPDTIYF. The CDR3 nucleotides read TGTGCCAGCACCTCGAGTCCGGACACCATATATTTT.

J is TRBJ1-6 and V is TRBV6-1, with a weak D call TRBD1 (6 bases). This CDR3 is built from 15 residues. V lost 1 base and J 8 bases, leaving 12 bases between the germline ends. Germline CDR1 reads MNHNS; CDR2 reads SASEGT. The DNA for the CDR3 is TGTGCCAGCAGTGAAGATCTAACAGGGTATTCACCCCTCCACTTT. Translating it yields CASSEDLTGYSPLHF.

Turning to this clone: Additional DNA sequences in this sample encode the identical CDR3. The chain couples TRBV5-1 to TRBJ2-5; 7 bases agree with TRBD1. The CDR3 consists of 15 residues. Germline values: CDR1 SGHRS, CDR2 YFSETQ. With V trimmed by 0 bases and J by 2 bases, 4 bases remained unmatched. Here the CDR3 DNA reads TGCGCCAGCAGCTTGGGGGGACAGTTACAAGAGACCCAGTACTTC. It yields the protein CASSLGGQLQETQYF.

The CDR3 nucleotides are TGTGCCAGCAGCCCGTCCCAGGGCGTGGCCGGGGAGCTGTTTTTT. It codes for CASSPSQGVAGELFF. The rearrangement joins TRBV5-5 to TRBJ2-2; tentatively, D is TRBD1 (5 bases). The V end was cut by 4 bases, the J end by 6 bases, with 16 bases between. There are 15 residues in the CDR3. Germline V gene lookup returns CDR1 SGHKS and CDR2 YYEKEE (reference sequence).

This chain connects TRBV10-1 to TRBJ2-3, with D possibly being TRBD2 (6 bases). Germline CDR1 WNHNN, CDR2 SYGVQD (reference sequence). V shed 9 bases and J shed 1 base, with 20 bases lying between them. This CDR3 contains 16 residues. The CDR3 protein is CARGGISRRGTDTQYF. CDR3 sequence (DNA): TGCGCCAGGGGGGGAATATCTAGGAGGGGCACAGATACGCAGTATTTT.

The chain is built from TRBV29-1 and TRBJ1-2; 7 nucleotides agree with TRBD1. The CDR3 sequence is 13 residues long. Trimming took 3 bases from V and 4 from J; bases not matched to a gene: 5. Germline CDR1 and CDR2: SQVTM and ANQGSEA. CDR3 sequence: CSVEPTGVYGYTF. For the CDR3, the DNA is TGCAGCGTTGAGCCTACAGGGGTCTATGGCTACACCTTC.

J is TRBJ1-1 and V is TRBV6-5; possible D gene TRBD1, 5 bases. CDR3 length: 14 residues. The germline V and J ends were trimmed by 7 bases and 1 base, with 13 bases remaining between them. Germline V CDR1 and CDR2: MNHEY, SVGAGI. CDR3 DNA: TGTGCCAGCAATCAGCCCGGACAGAACACTGAAGCTTTCTTT. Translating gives CASNQPGQNTEAFF.

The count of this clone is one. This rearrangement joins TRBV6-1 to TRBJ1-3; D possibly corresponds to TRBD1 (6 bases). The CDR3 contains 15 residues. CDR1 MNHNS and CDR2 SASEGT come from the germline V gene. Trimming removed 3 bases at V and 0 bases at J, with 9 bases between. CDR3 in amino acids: CASSDEDSSGNTIYF. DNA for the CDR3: TGTGCCAGCAGTGACGAGGACAGCTCTGGAAACACCATATATTTT.

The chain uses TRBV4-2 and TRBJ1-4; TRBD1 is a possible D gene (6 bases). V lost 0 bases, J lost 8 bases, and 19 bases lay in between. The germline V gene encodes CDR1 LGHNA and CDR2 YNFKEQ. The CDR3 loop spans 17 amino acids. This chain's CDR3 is CASSQDSTGTTGEKLFF. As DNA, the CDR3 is TGTGCCAGCAGCCAAGATTCAACAGGGACCACGGGGGAAAAACTGTTTTTT.

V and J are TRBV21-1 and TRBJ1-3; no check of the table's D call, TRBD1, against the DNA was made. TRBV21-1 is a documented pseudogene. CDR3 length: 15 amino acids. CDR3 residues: CASTRGRGQGNTIYF. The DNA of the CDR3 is TGTGCCAGCACCAGGGGCAGGGGGCAGGGAAACACCATATATTTT.

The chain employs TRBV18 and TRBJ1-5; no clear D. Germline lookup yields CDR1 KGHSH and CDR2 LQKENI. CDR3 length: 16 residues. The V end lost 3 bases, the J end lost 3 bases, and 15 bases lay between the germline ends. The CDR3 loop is CASSPIGGQLNQPQHF. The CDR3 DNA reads TGTGCCAGCTCACCCATAGGTGGGCAGCTCAATCAGCCCCAGCATTTT. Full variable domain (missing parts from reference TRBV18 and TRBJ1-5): NAGVMQNPRHLVRRRGQEARLRCSPMKGHSHVYWYRQLPEEGLKFMVYLQKENIIDESGMPKERFSAEFPKEGPSILRIQQVVRGDSAAYFCASSPIGGQLNQPQHFGDGTRLSIL.

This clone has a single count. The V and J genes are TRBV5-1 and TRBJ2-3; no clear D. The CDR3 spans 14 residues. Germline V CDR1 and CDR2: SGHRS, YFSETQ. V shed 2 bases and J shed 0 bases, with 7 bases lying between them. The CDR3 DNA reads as TGCGCCAGCAGCTTCCAATCCAGCACAGATACGCAGTATTTT. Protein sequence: CASSFQSSTDTQYF. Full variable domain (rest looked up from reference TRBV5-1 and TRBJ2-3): KAGVTQTPRYLIKTRGQQVTLSCSPISGHRSVSWYQQTPGQGLQFLFEYFSETQRNKGNFPGRFSGRQFSNSRSEMNVSTLELGDSALYLCASSFQSSTDTQYFGPGTRLTVL.

CDR3 loop: CASSTTPQGGAETQYF. The CDR3 DNA reads as TGTGCCAGCAGCACAACTCCCCAGGGAGGGGCAGAGACCCAGTACTTC. This sequence joins TRBV9 and TRBJ2-5; 7 positions match TRBD2. The CDR3 has 16 residues. CDR1 and CDR2 (germline): SGDLS, YYNGEE. V lost 4 bases, J lost 4 bases, and 13 bases stayed unmatched.

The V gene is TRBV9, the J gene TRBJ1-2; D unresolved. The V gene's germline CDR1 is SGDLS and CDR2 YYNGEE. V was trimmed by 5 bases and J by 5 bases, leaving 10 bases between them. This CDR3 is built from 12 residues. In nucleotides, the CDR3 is TGTGCCAGCAGTTTGGGCGTATATGGCTACACCTTC. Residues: CASSLGVYGYTF.

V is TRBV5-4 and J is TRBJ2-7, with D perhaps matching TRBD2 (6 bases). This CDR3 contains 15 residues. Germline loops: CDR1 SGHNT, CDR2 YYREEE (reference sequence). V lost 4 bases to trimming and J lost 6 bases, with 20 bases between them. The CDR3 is CASSATTHEGGEQYF. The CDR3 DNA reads TGTGCCAGCAGCGCGACCACCCACGAGGGAGGCGAGCAGTACTTC.

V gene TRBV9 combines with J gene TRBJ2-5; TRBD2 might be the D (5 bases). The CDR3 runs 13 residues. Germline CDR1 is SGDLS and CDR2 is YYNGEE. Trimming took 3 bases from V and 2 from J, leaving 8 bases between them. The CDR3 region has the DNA TGTGCCAGCAGCGCAAGACTACAAGAGACCCAGTACTTC. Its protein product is CASSARLQETQYF.

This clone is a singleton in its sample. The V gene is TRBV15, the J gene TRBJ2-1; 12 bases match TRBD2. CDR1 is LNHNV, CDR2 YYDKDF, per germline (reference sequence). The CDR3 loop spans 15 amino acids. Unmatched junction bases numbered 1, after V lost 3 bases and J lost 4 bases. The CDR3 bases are TGTGCCACCAGCAGCACTAGCGGGGGGTACAATGAGCAGTTCTTC. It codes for CATSSTSGGYNEQFF.